These T cell receptor beta chains were read from a single sample in a study of blood T cell repertoires in COVID-19. The protocol was immunoSEQ multiplex PCR, while the TCRdb copy is restricted to in-frame clones and leaves out a portion. Of 150,000 to 200,000 clones listed, 88% were seen once; the top ten hold roughly 26%. The sequencing input was peripheral blood. Receptor source: a man aged 55 to 70 with acute or convalescent COVID-19. Each CDR3 is given with its conserved first and last residue. The D gene is left open where the match is weak. Some rows mark clone size as missing; the rest say once, few, many or name a class of expanded clone.

>TRBJ1-1|TRBV5-1|.|.
CASSPGQHTEAFF
TGCGCCAGCAGCCCTGGACAGCACACTGAAGCTTTCTTT
>TRBJ2-2|TRBV7-2|.|TRBD2
CASSLGTRNTGELFF
TGTGCCAGCAGCTTAGGGACTAGAAACACCGGGGAGCTGTTTTTT
>TRBJ2-5|TRBV3-1/TRBV3-2|.|TRBD1
CASSLRTGVNYF
TGTGCCAGCAGCCTAAGGACAGGGGTAAATTACTTC
>TRBJ1-2|TRBV19|.|.
CASSIKSGSYGYTF
TGTGCCAGTAGTATAAAGTCCGGGTCCTATGGCTACACCTTC
>TRBJ1-2|TRBV2|.|TRBD1
CASSEAGGDGYTF
TGTGCCAGCAGTGAAGCAGGGGGCGATGGCTACACCTTC
>TRBJ1-1|TRBV16|.|.
CASSQSREDEAFF
TGTGCCAGCAGCCAATCCAGAGAGGATGAAGCTTTCTTT
>TRBJ1-1|TRBV2|.|.
CARRGGNTEAFF
TGTGCCAGAAGGGGGGGGAACACTGAAGCTTTCTTT
>TRBJ2-2|TRBV6-5|.|.
CASRVTGIGELFF
TGTGCCAGCAGAGTTACAGGGATCGGGGAGCTGTTTTTT
>TRBJ2-3|TRBV7-8|.|.
CASSPVPGYSTDTQYF
TGTGCCAGCAGCCCCGTCCCGGGGTACAGCACAGATACGCAGTATTTT
>TRBJ2-3|TRBV30|.|.
CAFTTVSSTDTQYF
TGTGCCTTCACGACAGTAAGCAGCACAGATACGCAGTATTTT
>TRBJ2-1|TRBV28|.|TRBD2
CATEPQTGTSGGAYNEQFF
TGTGCCACCGAGCCGCAAACCGGGACTAGCGGGGGGGCCTACAATGAGCAGTTCTTC
>TRBJ1-5|TRBV10-2|once|TRBD1
CASSAQGAQPQHF
TGCGCCAGCAGTGCTCAGGGGGCTCAGCCCCAGCATTTT
>TRBJ2-3|TRBV10-2|.|.
CASSESSGTDTQYF
TGCGCCAGCAGTGAGTCGAGTGGCACAGATACGCAGTATTTT
>TRBJ2-1|TRBV19|.|TRBD2
CASSTSGMPRGEQFF
TGTGCCAGTAGTACTAGCGGGATGCCAAGGGGTGAGCAGTTCTTC
>TRBJ1-2|TRBV29-1|.|TRBD1
CSVVLTGQKNGYTF
TGCAGCGTTGTATTAACGGGACAGAAAAATGGCTACACCTTC
>TRBJ1-5|TRBV10-2|.|.
CASSVTGNQPQHF
TGCGCCAGCAGTGTTACAGGCAATCAGCCCCAGCATTTT
>TRBJ2-1|TRBV7-9|.|.
CASRRVGEQFF
TGTGCCAGCAGACGAGTTGGTGAGCAGTTCTTC
>TRBJ2-3|TRBV7-9|once|TRBD1
CASREDRGSHF
TGTGCCAGCAGGGAGGACAGGGGGTCACATTTT
>TRBJ2-3|TRBV5-8|once|.
CASSLEESTDTQYF
TGTGCCAGCAGCTTGGAAGAGAGCACAGATACGCAGTATTTT
>TRBJ2-1|TRBV9|.|.
CASSVDASSYNEQFF
TGTGCCAGCAGCGTAGATGCGAGCTCCTACAATGAGCAGTTCTTC
>TRBJ1-6|TRBV6-5|.|TRBD1
CASRPDRADGSPLHF
TGTGCCAGCAGACCTGACAGGGCCGATGGTTCACCCCTCCACTTT
>TRBJ2-1|TRBV6-6|.|.
CASSPGPNEQFF
TGTGCCAGCAGTCCCGGTCCTAATGAGCAGTTCTTC
>TRBJ1-4|TRBV6-5|.|TRBD1
CASVDRAPNEKLFF
TGTGCCAGCGTCGACAGGGCTCCTAATGAAAAACTGTTTTTT
>TRBJ1-1|TRBV24-1|.|.
CATSDSSDRSNTEAFF
TGTGCCACCAGTGATTCCTCGGACAGATCGAACACTGAAGCTTTCTTT
>TRBJ1-6|TRBV19|.|TRBD1
CASKQGYNSPLHF
TGTGCCAGCAAACAGGGGTATAATTCACCCCTCCACTTT
>TRBJ1-5|TRBV30|.|TRBD1
CAWKGKGAGQPQHF
TGTGCCTGGAAGGGGAAGGGGGCAGGCCAGCCCCAGCATTTT
>TRBJ1-6|TRBV9|.|.
CASSVATGRSNSPLHF
TGTGCCAGCAGCGTAGCTACAGGGCGCTCCAATTCACCCCTCCACTTT
>TRBJ2-6|TRBV27|.|.
CASSLLRMPGRRGGANVLTF
TGTGCCAGCAGTTTATTGCGCATGCCTGGGAGACGGGGGGGGGCCAACGTCCTGACTTTC
>TRBJ2-1|TRBV29-1|.|TRBD2
CSVESLADDNEQFF
TGCAGCGTTGAATCACTAGCGGACGACAATGAGCAGTTCTTC
>TRBJ1-1|TRBV4-1|.|TRBD1
CASSQSWTGDTEAFF
TGCGCCAGCAGCCAAAGTTGGACAGGGGATACTGAAGCTTTCTTT
>TRBJ2-7|TRBV2|.|.
CASSTDLAHEQYF
TGTGCCAGCAGTACCGACCTAGCCCACGAGCAGTACTTC
>TRBJ1-1|TRBV7-9|few|.
CASSWEGQFTAFF
TGTGCCAGCAGCTGGGAGGGCCAGTTCACGGCTTTCTTT
>TRBJ1-1|TRBV5-8|few|.
CASSFRGTEAFF
TGTGCCAGCAGCTTCCGGGGCACTGAAGCTTTCTTT
>TRBJ1-2|TRBV9|few|.
CASSLPLGSDGYTF
TGTGCCAGCAGCCTTCCCCTGGGCAGTGATGGCTACACCTTC
>TRBJ2-7|TRBV7-9|few|.
CASSSRPQGGYEQYF
TGTGCCAGCAGCTCGCGTCCCCAGGGTGGCTACGAGCAGTACTTC
>TRBJ2-5|TRBV6-6|.|.
CASSPPPGQETQYF
TGTGCCAGCAGTCCGCCTCCGGGCCAAGAGACCCAGTACTTC
>TRBJ2-3|TRBV3-1/TRBV3-2|.|.
CASSQERIRTDTQYF
TGTGCCAGCAGCCAGGAGCGGATAAGAACAGATACGCAGTATTTT
>TRBJ1-1|TRBV27|.|.
CASGIGIDRNTEAFF
TGTGCCAGCGGAATTGGGATTGACAGGAACACTGAAGCTTTCTTT
>TRBJ2-2|TRBV5-6|.|.
CASSRPRKSTGELFF
TGTGCCAGCAGCCGACCGAGGAAATCGACCGGGGAGCTGTTTTTT
>TRBJ2-3|TRBV2|.|TRBD1
CASLQGDGTDTQYF
TGTGCCAGCCTACAGGGGGACGGCACAGATACGCAGTATTTT
>TRBJ1-6|TRBV5-1|once|.
CASSLDESFNSPLHF
TGCGCCAGCAGCTTGGATGAGTCTTTTAATTCACCCCTCCACTTT